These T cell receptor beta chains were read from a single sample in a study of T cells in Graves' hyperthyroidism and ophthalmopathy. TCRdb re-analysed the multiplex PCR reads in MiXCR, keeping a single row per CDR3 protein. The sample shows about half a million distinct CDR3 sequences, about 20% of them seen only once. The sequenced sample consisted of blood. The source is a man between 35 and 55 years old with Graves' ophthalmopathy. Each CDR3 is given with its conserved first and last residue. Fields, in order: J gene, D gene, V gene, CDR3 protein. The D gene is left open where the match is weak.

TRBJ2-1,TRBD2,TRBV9,CASSGNPGTTSFNSYNEQFF
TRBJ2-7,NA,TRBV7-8,CASSLGPPGQYF
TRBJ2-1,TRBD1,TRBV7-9,CASSRTGSGNEQFF
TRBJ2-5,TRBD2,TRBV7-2,CASSWTSGNPQETQYF
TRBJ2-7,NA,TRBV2,CASTDGVYYEQYF
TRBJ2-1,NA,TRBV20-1,CSATQQGHEQFF
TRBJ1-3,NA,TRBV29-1,CSVGWTASGNTTYF
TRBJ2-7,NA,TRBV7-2,CASSRLVVYEQYF
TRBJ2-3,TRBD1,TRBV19,CASSDNRGRTQYF
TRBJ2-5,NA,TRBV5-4,CASSLGPLETQYF
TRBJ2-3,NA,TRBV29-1,CSDLVADTDTQYF
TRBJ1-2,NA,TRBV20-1,CTSRGNYGYTF
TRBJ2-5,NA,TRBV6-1,CASSGGRGWGQETQYF
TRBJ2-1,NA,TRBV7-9,CASSFRSAGNNEQFF
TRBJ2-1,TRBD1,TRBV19,CASGRTGTPMSSYNEQFF
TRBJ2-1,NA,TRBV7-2,CASSQRPYNEQFF
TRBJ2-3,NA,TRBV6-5,CASSYGGARDTQYF
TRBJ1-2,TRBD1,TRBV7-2,CASSFTGQANYGYTF
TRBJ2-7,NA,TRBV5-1,CASSFLANSYEQYF
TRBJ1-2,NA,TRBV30,CAWSPGHSYTF
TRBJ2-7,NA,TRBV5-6,CASSLADDYEQYF
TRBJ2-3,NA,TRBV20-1,CSAATSSTDTQYF
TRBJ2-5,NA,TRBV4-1,CASSQIGSKQETQYF
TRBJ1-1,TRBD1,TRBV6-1,CASRRSGTGVERSMNTEAFF
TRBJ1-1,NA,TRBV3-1,CASSWGVGNTEAFF
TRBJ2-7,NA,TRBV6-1,CASRAGVTYEQYF
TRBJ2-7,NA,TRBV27,CASSSSASVYEQYF
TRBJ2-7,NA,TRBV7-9,CASSRGGATYEQYF
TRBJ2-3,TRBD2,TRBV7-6,CASSFSVKTSGSTDTQYF
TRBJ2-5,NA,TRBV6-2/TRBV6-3,CASSYAFSMQTQYF
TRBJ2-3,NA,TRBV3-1,CASSHKGDTQYF
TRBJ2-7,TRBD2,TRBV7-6,CASSSMWGGEQYF
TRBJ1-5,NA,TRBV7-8,CASSLSSGSNQPQHF
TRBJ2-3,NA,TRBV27,CASSRGSAFTDTQYF
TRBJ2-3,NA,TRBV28,CASSIGINTDTQYF
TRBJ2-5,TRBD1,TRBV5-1,CASSLAGQDRETQYF
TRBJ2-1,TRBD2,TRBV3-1,CASSFRTSGKYEQFF
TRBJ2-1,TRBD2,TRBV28,CASSRTSGFSSYNEQFF
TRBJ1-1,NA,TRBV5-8,CVSSLGGDTEAFF
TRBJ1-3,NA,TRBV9,CASSVDERGNTIYF
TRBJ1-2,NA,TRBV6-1,CASSERRESGYTF
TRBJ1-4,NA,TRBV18,CASSLGRPEKLFF
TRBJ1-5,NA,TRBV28,CASKGRPLNQPQHF
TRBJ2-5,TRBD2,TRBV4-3,CASSHWAGDRETQYF
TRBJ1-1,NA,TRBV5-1,CASSFSGENTEAFF
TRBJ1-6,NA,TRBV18,CASSLPIPNSPLHF
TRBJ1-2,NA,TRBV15,CATSSDGRFYGYTF
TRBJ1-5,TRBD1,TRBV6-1,CASSPDAGTGNQPQHF
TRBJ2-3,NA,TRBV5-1,CASSLEGSLDTQYF
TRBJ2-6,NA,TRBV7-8,CASSPLVLSGANVLTF
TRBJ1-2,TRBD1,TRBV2,CASSELSVDRTNYGYTF
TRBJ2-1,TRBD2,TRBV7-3,CASSYPSGGRDNEQFF
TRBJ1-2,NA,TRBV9,CASSVGGHGYTF
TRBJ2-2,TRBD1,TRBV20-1,CSALDRAWGGELFF
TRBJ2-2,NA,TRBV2,CASSDRDIFTGELFF
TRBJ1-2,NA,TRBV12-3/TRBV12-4,CASSCLGYTF
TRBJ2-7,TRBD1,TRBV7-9,CASRDRHYEQYF
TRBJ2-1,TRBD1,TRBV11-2,CASIGTATTSYNEQFF
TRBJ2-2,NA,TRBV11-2,CASSQASDGELFF